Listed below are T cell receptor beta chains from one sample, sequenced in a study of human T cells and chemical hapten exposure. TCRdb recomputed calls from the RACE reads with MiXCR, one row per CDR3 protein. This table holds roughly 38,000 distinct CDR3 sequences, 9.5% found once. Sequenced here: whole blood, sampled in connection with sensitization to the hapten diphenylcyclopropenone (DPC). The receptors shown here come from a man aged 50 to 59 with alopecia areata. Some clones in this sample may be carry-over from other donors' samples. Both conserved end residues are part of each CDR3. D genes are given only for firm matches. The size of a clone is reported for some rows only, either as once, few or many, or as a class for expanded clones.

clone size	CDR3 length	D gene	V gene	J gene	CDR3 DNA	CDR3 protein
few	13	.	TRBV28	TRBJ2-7	TGTGCCAGCAGCCGGGACTCTTACTACGAGCAGTACTTC	CASSRDSYYEQYF
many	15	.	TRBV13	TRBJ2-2	TGTGCCAGCAGCTTAGGGACAGGCCTATACGGGGAGCTGTTTTTT	CASSLGTGLYGELFF
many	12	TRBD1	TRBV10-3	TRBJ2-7	TGTGCCACTCGGGACAGCTACTACGAGCAGTACTTC	CATRDSYYEQYF
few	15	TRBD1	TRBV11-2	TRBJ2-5	TGTGCCAGCAGCCCGTGGACAGGGGGCCGGGAGACCCAGTACTTC	CASSPWTGGRETQYF
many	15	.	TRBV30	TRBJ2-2	TGTGCCTGGAGTCGCGCAGGGGATAACACCGGGGAGCTGTTTTTT	CAWSRAGDNTGELFF
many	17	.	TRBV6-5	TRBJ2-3	TGTGCCAGCCGAATGACCGGAGGTGGGGGCGGCGCAGATACGCAGTATTTT	CASRMTGGGGGADTQYF
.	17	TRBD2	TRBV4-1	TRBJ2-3	TGCGCCAGCAGCCAAGCCGGTAGCGGGAGTATCACAGATACGCAGTATTTT	CASSQAGSGSITDTQYF
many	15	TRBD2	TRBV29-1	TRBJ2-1	TGCAGCGGCCGGCTTCTAGCGGGACCCAACAATGAGCAGTTCTTC	CSGRLLAGPNNEQFF
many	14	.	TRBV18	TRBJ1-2	TGTGCCAGCTCACCAACGACAGAAACTCGTGGCTACACCTTC	CASSPTTETRGYTF
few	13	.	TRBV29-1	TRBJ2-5	TGCAGCGTTGAACCCCTGTCCGGTGTGACCCAGTACTTC	CSVEPLSGVTQYF
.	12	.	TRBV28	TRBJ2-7	TGTGCCAGCAGTTTGTCCTCCACCAAGCAGTACTTC	CASSLSSTKQYF
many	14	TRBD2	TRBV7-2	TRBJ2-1	TGTGCCAGTGGGAGGGGAGCCCCTTACAATGAGCAGTTCTTC	CASGRGAPYNEQFF
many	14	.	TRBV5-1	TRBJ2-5	TGCGCCAGCAGCTTGGGAGGAGGGGAAGAGACCCAGTACTTC	CASSLGGGEETQYF
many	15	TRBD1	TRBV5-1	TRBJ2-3	TGCGCCAGCAGCTTGGGGGGGACAGGGCCAAATACGCAGTATTTT	CASSLGGTGPNTQYF
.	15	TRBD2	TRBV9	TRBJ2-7	TGTGCCAGCAGCACATCCGGGACTAGTAAAAACGAGCAGTACTTC	CASSTSGTSKNEQYF
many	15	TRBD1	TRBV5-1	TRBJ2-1	TGCGCCAGCAGCTTGCAACAGGGGATGGACAATGAGCAGTTCTTC	CASSLQQGMDNEQFF
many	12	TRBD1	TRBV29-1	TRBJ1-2	TGCAGTGGATCGGGACAGGATTATGGCTACACCTTC	CSGSGQDYGYTF
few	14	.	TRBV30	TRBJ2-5	TGTGCCTGGGGGGGAGGAGGAACCCAAGAGACCCAGTACTTC	CAWGGGGTQETQYF
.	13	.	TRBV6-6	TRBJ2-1	TGTGCCAGCAGCACGGGACTTTGGGGTGAGCAGTTCTTC	CASSTGLWGEQFF
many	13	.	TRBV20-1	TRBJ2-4	TGCAGTGCCCGGGGGTCCCCAAGGGACATTCAGTACTTC	CSARGSPRDIQYF
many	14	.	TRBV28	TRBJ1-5	TGTGCCAGCAGTTCCGGACAGCTCAATCAGCCCCAGCATTTT	CASSSGQLNQPQHF
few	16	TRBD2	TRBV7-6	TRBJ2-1	TGTGCCAGCAGCTTAGAATCAGCGGGGAACTACAATGAGCAGTTCTTC	CASSLESAGNYNEQFF
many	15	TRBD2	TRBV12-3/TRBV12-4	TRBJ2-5	TGTGCCAGCAGTTTAGGCGCTAGCGGAAAAGAGACCCAGTACTTC	CASSLGASGKETQYF
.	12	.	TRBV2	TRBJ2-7	TGTGCCAGCAGTGAAGAGTATAGCGAGCAGTACTTC	CASSEEYSEQYF
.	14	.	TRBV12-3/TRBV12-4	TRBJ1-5	TGTGCCAGCAATGATGGTTTCTTCAATCAGCCCCAGCATTTT	CASNDGFFNQPQHF
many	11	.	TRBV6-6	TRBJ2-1	TGTGCCAGCAGCCAACCTGGGGACCCGTTCTTC	CASSQPGDPFF
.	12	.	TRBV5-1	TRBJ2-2	TGCGCCAGCAGCTTCGACACCGGGGAGCTGTTTTTT	CASSFDTGELFF
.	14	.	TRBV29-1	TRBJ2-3	TGCAGCGTTGGAGGCCCCATGGGCACAGATACGCAGTATTTT	CSVGGPMGTDTQYF
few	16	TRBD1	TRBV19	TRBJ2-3	TGTGCCAGTAGTAAATGGACAGGCTCTAGCACAGATACGCAGTATTTT	CASSKWTGSSTDTQYF
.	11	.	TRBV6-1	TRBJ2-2	TGTGCCAGCTCGAACACCGGGGAGCTGTTTTTT	CASSNTGELFF
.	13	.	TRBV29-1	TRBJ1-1	TGCAGCGTTGAAGTATTGGGGAACACTGAAGCTTTCTTT	CSVEVLGNTEAFF